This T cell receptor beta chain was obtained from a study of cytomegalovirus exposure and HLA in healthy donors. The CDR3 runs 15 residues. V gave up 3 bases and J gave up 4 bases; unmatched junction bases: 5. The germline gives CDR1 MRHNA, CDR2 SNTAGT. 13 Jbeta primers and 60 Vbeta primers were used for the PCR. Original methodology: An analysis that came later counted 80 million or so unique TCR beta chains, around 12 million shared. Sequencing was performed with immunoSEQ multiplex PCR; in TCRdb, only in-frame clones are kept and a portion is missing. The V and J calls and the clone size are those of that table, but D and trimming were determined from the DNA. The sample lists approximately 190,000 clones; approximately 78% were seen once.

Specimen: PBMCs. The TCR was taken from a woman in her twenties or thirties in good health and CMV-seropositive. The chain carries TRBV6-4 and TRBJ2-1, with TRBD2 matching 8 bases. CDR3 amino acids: CASSEVTSGYNEQFF. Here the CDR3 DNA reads TGTGCCAGCAGTGAAGTAACTAGCGGATACAATGAGCAGTTCTTC.